This T cell receptor (beta chain) was retrieved from a study of post-analysis software for immune sequencing data. Study background: The cohort encompassed relapsing-remitting, secondary progressive and progressive-relapsing multiple sclerosis disease courses.

The V and J ends lost 4 bases and 3 bases respectively, with 16 bases between them. The germline V gene encodes CDR1 DFQATT and CDR2 SNEGSKA (reference sequence). This CDR3 has 15 residues. Carried by the TCR beta cDNA libraries were unique molecular identifiers. Input amounts of 1 to 10 million T cells were used. These gave around 500,000 cDNA molecules, so each molecule approximated one T cell. TCRdb independently ran MiXCR on the PCR reads; one entry per CDR3 protein. This table holds 800,000 to 950,000 distinct CDR3 sequences, about 50% found once. On this clonotype itself: Its antigen is unknown.

Broader study findings: Significantly decreased normalized Chao1 diversity was recorded for multiple sclerosis patients relative to controls. Five TRBV segments were more frequent in patients than controls; TRBV5-6, TRBV5-1 and TRBV20-1 belonged to this group.

This receptor was taken from a girl aged 5 to 17 with multiple sclerosis. The specimen sequenced was blood. The chain combines TRBV20-1 with TRBJ2-1; tentatively, D is TRBD2 (7 bases). CDR3 sequence reads: CSAKPDGGHYNEQFF. CDR3 DNA sequence: TGCAGTGCTAAGCCGGACGGGGGGCACTACAATGAGCAGTTCTTC.